One and the same sample provided the 21 T cell receptor beta chains below, sequenced in a study of blood T cells in healthy people across ages (dated by TCRdb to between 2014 and 2017). Library generation was performed with 5' RACE. Instrument on record: Illumina HiSeq 2500. A second 7 to 11 cycle PCR used a sample-barcoded 5' primer and a J-beta primer mix. TCRdb ran its own pipeline on the public reads, namely fastp trimming at Q25 and MiXCR clone calling, and kept in-frame beta chains. All rows with the same CDR3 protein become a single entry with the most common DNA and genes. A total of approximately 940,000 distinct CDR3 sequences appear in this sample, roughly 52% of them only once. The ten top clones hold around an eighth of the sample. Sequenced: blood. The receptors were sampled from a man between 25 and 39 years old in good health.

This rearrangement joins TRBV3-1 to TRBJ1-2; TRBD1 agrees at 7 bases. The CDR3 covers 15 residues. Germline values: CDR1 LGHDT, CDR2 YNNKEL (reference sequence). The trim removed 1 base at V and 4 bases at J, leaving 6 bases unmatched. The CDR3 coding sequence is TGTGCCAGCAGCCAAGGACCGACAGGGATCTATGGCTACACCTTC. This codes for CASSQGPTGIYGYTF.

Details on this clonotype: This could be a read error, since a much larger clone is one nucleotide away. The rearrangement uses TRBV6-2 or TRBV6-3 and TRBJ2-1, with TRBD2 matching over 7 bases. Germline assignment: CDR1 MNHEY and CDR2 SVGEGT. The CDR3 covers 14 residues. The CDR3 DNA follows: TGTGCCAGCAGCTCCACTAGCGCGTACAATGAGCGGTTCTTC. Amino acids: CASSSTSAYNERFF.

This clonotype came up a few times. The CDR3 here is CASSLIRDSYEQYF. CDR3 nucleotides: TGTGCCAGCAGCCTAATCAGAGACTCCTACGAGCAGTACTTC. The V and J genes are TRBV7-2 and TRBJ2-7; D gene ambiguous. The ends were cut back, 5 bases at V and 0 bases at J, with 11 bases in the middle. CDR3 size: 14 residues. Germline assignment: CDR1 SGHTA and CDR2 FQGNSA.

The chain combines TRBV2 with TRBJ2-7, with 9 bases identical to TRBD1. Trimming cost V 3 bases and J 5 bases; bases outside gene matches: 5. The CDR3 sequence is 14 residues long. The germline V gene has CDR1 SNHLY and CDR2 FYNNEI. Here the CDR3 reads CASSEGQGSDEQYF. Written as DNA, the CDR3 is TGTGCCAGCAGTGAGGGACAGGGATCGGACGAGCAGTACTTC. The full variable domain, its missing parts supplied by reference TRBV2 and TRBJ2-7, is EPEVTQTPSHQVTQMGQEVILRCVPISNHLYFYWYRQILGQKVEFLVSFYNNEISEKSEIFDDQFSVERPDGSNFTLKIRSTKLEDSAMYFCASSEGQGSDEQYFGPGTRLTVT.

The chain employs TRBV6-6 and TRBJ2-7; TRBD2 agrees at 10 bases. The germline V gene has CDR1 MNHNY and CDR2 SVGAGI (reference sequence). CDR3 length equals 16 residues. Germline trimming cut 7 bases from V and 4 bases from J; bases unmatched to any gene: 13. CDR3 sequence: CASTDALGLALYEQYF. CDR3 nucleotides: TGTGCCAGCACCGACGCATTGGGACTAGCGTTATACGAGCAGTACTTC.

The chain is built from TRBV4-2 and TRBJ1-4; D is ambiguous. Germline CDR1 reads LGHNA; CDR2 reads YNFKEQ. V lost 1 base and J 8 bases, leaving 11 bases between the germline ends. This CDR3 has 14 amino acids. This CDR3 is CASSQGVSGEKLFF. CDR3 bases: TGTGCCAGCAGCCAAGGGGTTTCGGGGGAAAAACTGTTTTTT.

V usage is TRBV19 and J usage is TRBJ2-7; D might be TRBD1 or TRBD2, each matching 5 bases. Germline V lookup: CDR1 LNHDA, CDR2 SQIVND (reference sequence). The V gene lost 5 bases and the J gene lost 1 base, with 9 bases spanning the gap. This CDR3 spans 13 amino acids. The DNA of the CDR3 is TGTGCCAGTAGTCGGGACCCTTCCTACGAGCAGTACTTC. It translates to CASSRDPSYEQYF. Together with reference TRBV19 and TRBJ2-7, the CDR3 gives the full variable domain: DGGITQSPKYLFRKEGQNVTLSCEQNLNHDAMYWYRQDPGQGLRLIYYSQIVNDFQKGDIAEGYSVSREKKESFPLTVTSAQKNPTAFYLCASSRDPSYEQYFGPGTRLTVT.

This clonotype was picked up many times. This sequence joins TRBV20-1 and TRBJ1-1; D is unclear. CDR3 length: 15 amino acids. Germline V gives CDR1 DFQATT, CDR2 SNEGSKA (reference sequence). V dropped 3 bases and J dropped 0 bases, with 14 bases sitting between them. CDR3 nucleotide sequence: TGCAGTGCTAGTATTGGTGGACGGATGAACACTGAAGCTTTCTTT. Its translation: CSASIGGRMNTEAFF.

This clonotype has only a few counts. CDR3: CSVQRTGGYEQYF. The CDR3 nucleotides read TGCAGCGTTCAACGGACAGGGGGCTACGAGCAGTACTTC. The chain uses TRBV29-1 and TRBJ2-7, with 10 bases identical to TRBD1. Germline CDR1 reads SQVTM; CDR2 reads ANQGSEA. J gave up 3 bases and V 5 bases, and 4 bases lay outside the gene matches. The CDR3 sequence is 13 residues long.

The V gene is TRBV7-2, the J gene TRBJ2-7, with a tentative D call TRBD2 (6 bases). CDR1 and CDR2 (germline): SGHTA, FQGNSA. V lost 4 bases to trimming and J lost 6 bases, with 10 bases between them. The CDR3 consists of 12 residues. In DNA, the CDR3 is TGTGCCAGCAGCTCCCAGGGACTCGAGCAGTACTTC. Encoded protein: CASSSQGLEQYF. The complete variable domain, with remaining parts taken from reference TRBV7-2 and TRBJ2-7, reads GAGVSQSPSNKVTEKGKDVELRCDPISGHTALYWYRQSLGQGLEFLIYFQGNSAPDKSGLPSDRFSAERTGGSVSTLTIQRTQQEDSAVYLCASSSQGLEQYFGPGTRLTVT.

V gene TRBV5-8 combines with J gene TRBJ1-5; unclear D gene. The CDR3 length is 16 residues. From germline, CDR1 is SGHTS and CDR2 YDEGEE. V lost 3 bases and J lost 0, with 13 bases in between. CDR3 loop: CASSSGARDSNQPQHF. The CDR3 DNA reads as TGTGCCAGCAGCTCGGGAGCGCGGGATAGCAATCAGCCCCAGCATTTT.

This clonotype was recorded only once. This chain's CDR3 is CASSRRAEGTDTQYF. The CDR3 DNA is TGCGCCAGCAGCCGACGGGCGGAGGGCACAGATACGCAGTATTTT. The chain carries TRBV5-1 and TRBJ2-3, with D possibly matching TRBD2 (5 bases). Germline CDR1 reads SGHRS; CDR2 reads YFSETQ. Trimming took off 4 bases at V and 1 base at J, with 13 bases between the two ends. The CDR3 is 15 amino acids.

This sequence joins TRBV6-4 and TRBJ1-2, with 11 bases aligning to TRBD1. The CDR3 loop spans 14 amino acids. J gave up 8 bases and V 2 bases, and 4 bases lay outside the gene matches. Germline CDR1 and CDR2: MRHNA and SNTAGT. This CDR3 is CASSDPGTGGGYTF. The DNA for the CDR3 is TGTGCCAGCAGTGACCCAGGGACAGGGGGAGGCTACACCTTC.

This clonotype was seen ten or more times. This chain uses TRBV29-1 with TRBJ2-7; 11 bases are a match to TRBD1. The V gene end was trimmed by 4 bases and the J gene end by 4 bases; junction bases not matched to a gene: 3. CDR1 is SQVTM, CDR2 ANQGSEA, per germline. This CDR3 region has 13 residues. In DNA, the CDR3 is TGCAGCGTTGCCGGACAGGGGGCATACGAGCAGTACTTC. Amino acid sequence: CSVAGQGAYEQYF.

Concerning this clonotype: At one end the junction does not follow the germline gene, possibly because of a read error. The rearrangement uses TRBV7-6 and TRBJ2-7, with D perhaps matching TRBD1 or TRBD2 (6 bases each). The end of the DNA is better explained by TRBJ2-5, so the J call may be wrong. The CDR3 loop spans 15 amino acids. Germline CDR1 and CDR2: SGHVS and FNYEAQ. CDR3 nucleotide sequence: TGTGCCAACAGCAATCGGCAGGGGACTGGGGAGACCCAGTACTTC. It translates to CANSNRQGTGETQYF.

The V call is TRBV12-3 or TRBV12-4, the J call TRBJ2-5; TRBD1 aligns across 7 bases. TRBJ2-7 matches the DNA end more closely, so the J call is doubtful. This CDR3 contains 14 residues. The CDR3 coding sequence is TGTGCCAGCACTCCGACAGGGAAACCCTACGAGCAGTACTTC. Protein sequence: CASTPTGKPYEQYF.

The CDR3 spells CSVRGMNTEAFF. CDR3 nucleotide sequence: TGCAGCGTGCGTGGGATGAACACTGAAGCTTTCTTT. The V call is TRBV29-1, the J call TRBJ1-1; D gene ambiguous. Germline CDR1 SQVTM, CDR2 ANQGSEA. The length of the CDR3 is 12 residues. V was trimmed by 6 bases and J by 0 bases, leaving 8 bases between them.

This clonotype was seen ten or more times. V and J are TRBV20-1 and TRBJ2-4; D perhaps matches TRBD2 (5 bases). Trimming left V 0 bases short and J 0 bases short, with 9 bases between. CDR3 size: 15 residues. Looked up from germline, CDR1 is DFQATT and CDR2 is SNEGSKA (reference sequence). The CDR3 protein is CSARDIREAKNIQYF. CDR3 in DNA: TGCAGTGCTAGAGATATCCGGGAAGCCAAAAACATTCAGTACTTC.

The V gene is TRBV3-1, the J gene TRBJ2-1, with 8 bases that match TRBD2. After removal of 0 bases from V and 7 bases from J, the junction contained 11 bases not matched to a gene. The CDR3 is made up of 17 amino acids. Looked up from germline, CDR1 is LGHDT and CDR2 is YNNKEL (reference sequence). The CDR3 is CASSQDHSLGGGNEQFF. The DNA of the CDR3 is TGTGCCAGCAGCCAAGATCATAGCTTGGGCGGGGGGAATGAGCAGTTCTTC.

This chain joins TRBV5-6 and TRBJ1-5; a weak D match, TRBD1 (5 bases). The CDR3 sequence is 14 residues long. V dropped 2 bases and J dropped 6 bases, with 12 bases sitting between them. The V gene's germline CDR1 is SGHDT and CDR2 YYEEEE. The CDR3 sequence: CASSLGRAGQPQHF. The CDR3 coding sequence is TGTGCCAGCAGCTTAGGCAGGGCCGGTCAGCCCCAGCATTTT.

This chain links TRBV7-2 with TRBJ1-4; maybe TRBD1 (6 bases). Germline V lookup: CDR1 SGHTA, CDR2 FQGNSA. This CDR3 spans 17 amino acids. Trimming removed 5 bases at V and 8 bases at J, with 24 bases between. The chain's CDR3 is CASSQGGAHSGVEKLFF. The CDR3 nucleotides are TGTGCCAGCAGCCAAGGGGGAGCCCACTCGGGGGTAGAAAAACTGTTTTTT.